Listed below are T cell receptor beta chains from one sample, sequenced in a study of blood T cell repertoires in COVID-19. Sequencing used immunoSEQ multiplex PCR; TCRdb keeps in-frame clones, though not all of them. This sample yields hundreds of thousands of clones, of which about nine tenths are seen a single time; approximately 12% belongs to the top ten. The material sequenced was peripheral blood. The receptor set was obtained from an older woman with acute or convalescent COVID-19. Both conserved end residues are part of each CDR3. The D gene is left open where the match is weak. Clone size is stated in some rows and not others, as once, few, many or a class when expanded.

D: .; V: TRBV7-2; J: TRBJ1-6; size: .; DNA: TGTGCCAGCAGCTTAGACGGCAGGGTGTTATCACCCCTCCACTTT; CDR3: CASSLDGRVLSPLHF
D: .; V: TRBV7-9; J: TRBJ1-6; size: .; DNA: TGTGCCAGCGGGACGGGGGAGTCCTATAATTCACCCCTCCACTTT; CDR3: CASGTGESYNSPLHF
D: TRBD1; V: TRBV3-1/TRBV3-2; J: TRBJ2-7; size: .; DNA: TGTGCCAGCTCCGGACAGGGCTACGAGCAGTACTTC; CDR3: CASSGQGYEQYF
D: TRBD1; V: TRBV6-6; J: TRBJ1-6; size: .; DNA: TGTGCCAGCAGTTACTTAGGACAGGGTGAATCACCCCTCCACTTT; CDR3: CASSYLGQGESPLHF
D: TRBD2; V: TRBV6-2/TRBV6-3; J: TRBJ2-3; size: .; DNA: TGTGCCAGCAGTCGGGGGGTGTACACAGATACGCAGTATTTT; CDR3: CASSRGVYTDTQYF
D: TRBD1; V: TRBV7-3; J: TRBJ1-1; size: .; DNA: TGTGCCAGCAGCCCAGGGACAGGGACCGCTGAAGCTTTCTTT; CDR3: CASSPGTGTAEAFF
D: .; V: TRBV3-1/TRBV3-2; J: TRBJ1-6; size: .; DNA: TGTGCCAGCAGCCCCCGCGGGAATGAGGGATGGAGCTCCTATAATTCACCCCTCCACTTT; CDR3: CASSPRGNEGWSSYNSPLHF
D: TRBD1; V: TRBV28; J: TRBJ1-2; size: .; DNA: TGTGCCAGCAAGGGGGCTTTGGCGCAGGGCTACACCTTC; CDR3: CASKGALAQGYTF
D: TRBD2; V: TRBV7-3; J: TRBJ2-3; size: .; DNA: TGTGCCAGCAGCCCGTGGGGCGGGAGTGGTGCCGATACGCAGTATTTT; CDR3: CASSPWGGSGADTQYF
D: .; V: TRBV15; J: TRBJ1-3; size: .; DNA: TGTGCCACCAGCAGAGAATCCTCCTCTGGAAACACCATATATTTT; CDR3: CATSRESSSGNTIYF
D: .; V: TRBV5-1; J: TRBJ1-2; size: .; DNA: TGCGCCAGCAGCTTCTTAGAGAACTATGGCTACACCTTC; CDR3: CASSFLENYGYTF
D: .; V: TRBV5-1; J: TRBJ1-3; size: .; DNA: TGCGCCAGCAGCTTTGGACAGGGAAACACCATATATTTT; CDR3: CASSFGQGNTIYF
D: TRBD2; V: TRBV2; J: TRBJ2-7; size: .; DNA: TGTGCCAGCACGGGGGGTTTCGACGAGCAGTACTTC; CDR3: CASTGGFDEQYF
D: .; V: TRBV9; J: TRBJ1-1; size: .; DNA: TGTGCCAGCAGCGCCTACTCCACTGAAGCTTTCTTT; CDR3: CASSAYSTEAFF
D: .; V: TRBV27; J: TRBJ1-4; size: .; DNA: TGTGCCAGCAGTAAACAGGCAAGGCGTAGTGAAAAACTGTTTTTT; CDR3: CASSKQARRSEKLFF
D: TRBD1; V: TRBV4-1; J: TRBJ1-2; size: few; DNA: TGCGCCAGCAGCCAAGAAAGGACAGGGGGGGCTAACTATGGCTACACCTTC; CDR3: CASSQERTGGANYGYTF
D: TRBD1; V: TRBV4-3; J: TRBJ1-3; size: .; DNA: TGCGCCAGCAGCCACACCCCGACAGGGCCATCTGGAAACACCATATATTTT; CDR3: CASSHTPTGPSGNTIYF
D: .; V: TRBV2; J: TRBJ1-3; size: .; DNA: TGTGCCAGCAGGGGGGCCAGGGGATCGGATTTGTCTGGAAACACCATATATTTT; CDR3: CASRGARGSDLSGNTIYF
D: .; V: TRBV21-1; J: TRBJ2-2; size: .; DNA: TGTGCCAGCAGCAAAGGAGGGGGGCGGGGACAGGGAGAGGACACCGGGGAGCTGTTTTTT; CDR3: CASSKGGGRGQGEDTGELFF
D: TRBD2; V: TRBV6-5; J: TRBJ2-7; size: .; DNA: TGTGCCAGCAGTCTACGGGGCGGGGGCTCCTACGAGCAGTACTTC; CDR3: CASSLRGGGSYEQYF
D: .; V: TRBV24-1; J: TRBJ1-5; size: .; DNA: TGTGCCACCAGTGATCCCGGCGGTAGAACCTTTTTT; CDR3: CATSDPGGRTFF
D: TRBD1; V: TRBV19; J: TRBJ1-1; size: .; DNA: TGTGCCAGTACTCCCATACAGGGGGGCGGGAACACTGAAGCTTTCTTT; CDR3: CASTPIQGGGNTEAFF
D: .; V: TRBV9; J: TRBJ1-1; size: .; DNA: TGTGCCAGCAGCGCACTGGGACAGAACACTGAAGCTTTCTTT; CDR3: CASSALGQNTEAFF